This is a list of T cell receptor beta chains from one sample in a study of T-cell reconstitution after alpha-beta-depleted transplantation in children. MiXCR, applied by TCRdb to the PCR reads, yields one record per CDR3 protein. The sample yields about 230,000 distinct CDR3 sequences, approximately 12% seen once. The input for sequencing was PBMCs from the stem cell graft donor, taken from the stem cell graft. The receptor set was obtained from a human donor who donated a stem cell graft to a child with acute lymphoblastic leukemia. CDR3s include the opening cysteine and the closing phenylalanine or tryptophan.

j_call: TRBJ2-3
v_call: TRBV28
cdr3_aa: CASSFTGLAGGPQSDTQYF

j_call: TRBJ2-1
v_call: TRBV7-2
cdr3_aa: CASSPRAPTERNEQFF

j_call: TRBJ2-6
v_call: TRBV19
cdr3_aa: CASRRGDSGANVLTF

j_call: TRBJ2-7
v_call: TRBV3-1
cdr3_aa: CASSQVLGQGSHEQYF

j_call: TRBJ1-6
v_call: TRBV7-9
cdr3_aa: CASQRDRGSPLHF

j_call: TRBJ2-7
v_call: TRBV7-9
cdr3_aa: CASSRPGQGRYEQYF

j_call: TRBJ2-5
v_call: TRBV5-5
cdr3_aa: CASSPTDPETQYF

j_call: TRBJ1-5
v_call: TRBV10-3
cdr3_aa: CAISVARMGGTGNQPQHF

j_call: TRBJ1-4
v_call: TRBV5-1
cdr3_aa: CASSSSGGGTNEKLFF

j_call: TRBJ2-2
v_call: TRBV6-2/TRBV6-3
cdr3_aa: CASSYPSGGITGELFF

j_call: TRBJ1-4
v_call: TRBV18
cdr3_aa: CASSPQGGREKLFF

j_call: TRBJ1-5
v_call: TRBV30
cdr3_aa: CAWGPDSNQPQHF

j_call: TRBJ1-1
v_call: TRBV7-9
cdr3_aa: CASSPGVLSGNTEAFF

j_call: TRBJ2-1
v_call: TRBV2
cdr3_aa: CASSEARGINEQFF

j_call: TRBJ2-7
v_call: TRBV6-1
cdr3_aa: CASTGLSYEQYF

j_call: TRBJ2-2
v_call: TRBV4-2
cdr3_aa: CASSQSTGYQTGELFF

j_call: TRBJ2-7
v_call: TRBV30
cdr3_aa: CAWSAPGRYEQYF

j_call: TRBJ2-2
v_call: TRBV6-5
cdr3_aa: CASSYRGGWLFF

j_call: TRBJ1-5
v_call: TRBV12-3/TRBV12-4
cdr3_aa: CASTQGLGEGPQHF

j_call: TRBJ2-3
v_call: TRBV7-2
cdr3_aa: CASSLVGGSTDTQYF

j_call: TRBJ2-7
v_call: TRBV9
cdr3_aa: CASSDSTNYEQYF

j_call: TRBJ2-1
v_call: TRBV10-3
cdr3_aa: CAISALGVDSEKSYNEQFF

j_call: TRBJ2-3
v_call: TRBV5-1
cdr3_aa: CASSQRGVEKTDTQYF

j_call: TRBJ1-5
v_call: TRBV28
cdr3_aa: CASSLQGQGSQPQHF

j_call: TRBJ1-2
v_call: TRBV29-1
cdr3_aa: CSVEDREGYTF

j_call: TRBJ1-1
v_call: TRBV29-1
cdr3_aa: CSVKGIQGQNTEAFF

j_call: TRBJ2-7
v_call: TRBV28
cdr3_aa: CASSFRQFYEQYF

j_call: TRBJ2-2
v_call: TRBV19
cdr3_aa: CASSIGGRGTGELFF

j_call: TRBJ2-6
v_call: TRBV25-1
cdr3_aa: CASSAVTGAPSGANVLTF

j_call: TRBJ2-7
v_call: TRBV5-6
cdr3_aa: CASSLVTASYEQYF

j_call: TRBJ2-7
v_call: TRBV28
cdr3_aa: CASKPSGGLYEQYF

j_call: TRBJ1-1
v_call: TRBV29-1
cdr3_aa: CSVEDWDNTEAFF

j_call: TRBJ1-1
v_call: TRBV20-1
cdr3_aa: CSARDPVRATEAFF

j_call: TRBJ1-5
v_call: TRBV6-1
cdr3_aa: CASSPLQLGQPQHF

j_call: TRBJ2-1
v_call: TRBV10-3
cdr3_aa: CAIRGQRDYNEQFF

j_call: TRBJ2-3
v_call: TRBV5-1
cdr3_aa: CASSLNPSLTGTDTQYF

j_call: TRBJ2-3
v_call: TRBV5-1
cdr3_aa: CASSSRDGDTQYF

j_call: TRBJ2-1
v_call: TRBV12-3/TRBV12-4
cdr3_aa: CASSLFGEQFF

j_call: TRBJ2-2
v_call: TRBV7-9
cdr3_aa: CASSFQDRGWNTGELFF

j_call: TRBJ2-1
v_call: TRBV5-1
cdr3_aa: CASSLRVRPIAYNEQFF